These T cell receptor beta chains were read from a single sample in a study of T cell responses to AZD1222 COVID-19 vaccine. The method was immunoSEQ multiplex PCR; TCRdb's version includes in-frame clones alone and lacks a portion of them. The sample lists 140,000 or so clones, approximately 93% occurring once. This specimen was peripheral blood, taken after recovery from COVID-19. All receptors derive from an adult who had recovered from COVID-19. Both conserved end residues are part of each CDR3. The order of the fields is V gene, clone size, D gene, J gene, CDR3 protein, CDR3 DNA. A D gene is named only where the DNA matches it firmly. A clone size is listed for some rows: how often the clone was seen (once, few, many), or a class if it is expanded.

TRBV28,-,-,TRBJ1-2,CASSPADRNYGYTF,TGTGCCAGCAGTCCCGCGGACCGAAACTATGGCTACACCTTC
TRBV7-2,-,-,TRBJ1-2,CASSLADSYGYTF,TGTGCCAGCAGCTTAGCCGACAGCTATGGCTACACCTTC
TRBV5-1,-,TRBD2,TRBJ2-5,CAIEGVAGVEWEETQYF,TGCGCCATCGAGGGAGTAGCGGGAGTTGAGTGGGAAGAGACCCAGTACTTC
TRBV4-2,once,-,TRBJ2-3,CASSHPLTDTQYF,TGTGCCAGCAGCCACCCTCTAACAGATACGCAGTATTTT
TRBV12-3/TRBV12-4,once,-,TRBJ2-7,CASSSLTYEQYF,TGTGCCAGCAGCTCGCTAACCTACGAGCAGTACTTC
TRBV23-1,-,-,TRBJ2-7,CASSQRGSSYEQYF,TGCGCCAGCAGTCAAAGGGGAAGCTCCTACGAGCAGTACTTC
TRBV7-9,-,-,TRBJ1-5,CASSYDSNNQPQHF,TGTGCCAGCAGCTACGACAGTAACAATCAGCCCCAGCATTTT
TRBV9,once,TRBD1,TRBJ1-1,CASSVDGQGLNTEAFF,TGTGCCAGCAGCGTAGATGGACAGGGGTTGAACACTGAAGCTTTCTTT
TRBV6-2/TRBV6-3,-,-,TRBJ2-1,CASSYRLVSNEQFF,TGTGCCAGCAGTTACCGGCTAGTATCGAATGAGCAGTTCTTC
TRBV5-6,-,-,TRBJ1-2,CASSLRQGYGYTF,TGTGCCAGCAGCTTACGGCAGGGGTATGGCTACACCTTC
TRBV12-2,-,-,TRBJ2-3,CASRLAREVGDTQYF,TGTGCAAGTCGCCTTGCGCGAGAGGTGGGGGATACGCAGTATTTT
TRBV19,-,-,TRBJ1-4,CASSIAAEAANEKLFF,TGTGCCAGTAGTATAGCGGCCGAAGCAGCTAATGAAAAACTGTTTTTT
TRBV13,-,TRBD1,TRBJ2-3,CASSSKPDRVGSEDTQYF,TGTGCCAGCAGCTCCAAGCCCGACAGGGTGGGGTCCGAAGATACGCAGTATTTT
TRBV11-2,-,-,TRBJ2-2,CASSLGVGADYTGELFF,TGTGCCAGCAGCTTAGGAGTGGGGGCAGATTACACCGGGGAGCTGTTTTTT
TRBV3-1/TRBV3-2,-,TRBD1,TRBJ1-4,CASSQPGQGVMGEKLFF,TGTGCCAGCAGCCAACCGGGACAGGGGGTGATGGGTGAAAAACTGTTTTTT
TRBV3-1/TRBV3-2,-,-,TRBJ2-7,CASSPALGVYEQYF,TGTGCCAGCAGCCCGGCCCTAGGGGTCTACGAGCAGTACTTC
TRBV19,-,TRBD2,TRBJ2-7,CASSTSRGGRPPYEQYF,TGTGCCAGTAGTACAAGTCGGGGCGGGAGGCCACCCTACGAGCAGTACTTC
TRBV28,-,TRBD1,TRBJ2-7,CASTAGQGTYEQYF,TGTGCCAGCACCGCGGGACAGGGAACCTACGAGCAGTACTTC
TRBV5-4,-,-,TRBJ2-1,CASSLQQGPYNEQFF,TGTGCCAGCAGCTTGCAACAGGGCCCCTACAATGAGCAGTTCTTC
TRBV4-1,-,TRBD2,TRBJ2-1,CASSQAHTSGYYNEQFF,TGCGCCAGCAGCCAAGCTCATACTAGCGGGTATTACAATGAGCAGTTCTTC
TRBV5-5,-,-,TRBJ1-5,CASSRVDSFGQPQHF,TGTGCCAGCAGCCGGGTGGACAGTTTCGGTCAGCCCCAGCATTTT
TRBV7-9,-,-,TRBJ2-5,CASSLVAAGGETQYF,TGTGCCAGCAGCTTAGTAGCGGCCGGGGGAGAGACCCAGTACTTC
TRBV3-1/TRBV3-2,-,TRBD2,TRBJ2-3,CASSQEGGLAGGPDTQYF,TGTGCCAGCAGCCAAGAAGGCGGACTAGCGGGAGGGCCAGATACGCAGTATTTT
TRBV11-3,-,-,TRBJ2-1,CASSRTSFPYNEQFF,TGTGCCAGCAGCCGCACTAGCTTCCCCTACAATGAGCAGTTCTTC
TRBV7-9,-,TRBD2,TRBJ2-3,CASSLVGGPIDTQYF,TGTGCCAGCAGCTTAGTGGGAGGGCCGATTGATACGCAGTATTTT
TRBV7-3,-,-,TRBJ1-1,CASSSIEGVGEAFF,TGTGCCAGCAGCTCCATAGAGGGGGTGGGTGAAGCTTTCTTT
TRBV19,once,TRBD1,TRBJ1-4,CASRESTGSNEKLFF,TGTGCCAGTAGGGAATCGACAGGGTCTAATGAAAAACTGTTTTTT
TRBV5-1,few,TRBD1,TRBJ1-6,CASSSGGNSPLHF,TGCGCCAGCAGCTCAGGGGGTAATTCACCCCTCCACTTT
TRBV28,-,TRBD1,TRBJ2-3,CASSLEGAGDTQYF,TGTGCCAGCAGTTTAGAGGGGGCAGGGGATACGCAGTATTTT
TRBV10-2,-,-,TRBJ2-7,CASSPGLPTYEQYF,TGCGCCAGCAGTCCCGGACTGCCAACCTACGAGCAGTACTTC
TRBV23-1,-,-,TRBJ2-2,CASSQFQELGSGTGELFF,TGCGCCAGCAGTCAATTCCAGGAACTTGGGTCGGGCACCGGGGAGCTGTTTTTT
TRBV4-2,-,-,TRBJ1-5,CASSPAAREGNQPQHF,TGTGCCAGCAGCCCCGCTGCCAGGGAGGGCAATCAGCCCCAGCATTTT
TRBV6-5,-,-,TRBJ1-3,CASSYGGRRTGNTIYF,TGTGCCAGCAGTTACGGGGGGCGGCGGACTGGAAACACCATATATTTT
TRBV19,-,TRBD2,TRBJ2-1,CASSLERGSYNEQFF,TGTGCCAGTAGTTTGGAGCGGGGTTCCTACAATGAGCAGTTCTTC
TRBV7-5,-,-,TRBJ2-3,CARSFSSLTGTVSTDTQYF,TGTGCCAGAAGTTTCTCCTCCTTAACCGGGACTGTTAGCACAGATACGCAGTATTTT
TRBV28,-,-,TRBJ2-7,CASSMTGYEQYF,TGTGCCAGCAGTATGACTGGATACGAGCAGTACTTC
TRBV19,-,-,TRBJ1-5,CASSIESQGNQPQHF,TGTGCCAGTAGTATCGAAAGTCAGGGTAATCAGCCCCAGCATTTT
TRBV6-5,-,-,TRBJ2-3,CASTRTRTDTQYF,TGTGCCAGCACCCGGACACGCACAGATACGCAGTATTTT
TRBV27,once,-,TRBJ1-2,CASSLDRPYGYTF,TGTGCCAGCAGTTTAGACCGTCCCTATGGCTACACCTTC
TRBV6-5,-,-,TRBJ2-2,CASSYVASYGELFF,TGTGCCAGCAGTTACGTGGCTAGTTACGGGGAGCTGTTTTTT
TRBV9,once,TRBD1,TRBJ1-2,CASSVGTGRAYGYTF,TGTGCCAGCAGCGTCGGGACAGGGAGGGCCTATGGCTACACCTTC
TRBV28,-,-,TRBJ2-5,CASSSPGLEETQYF,TGTGCCAGCAGTTCCCCGGGACTCGAGGAGACCCAGTACTTC
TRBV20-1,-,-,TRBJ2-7,CSASRLASYEQYF,TGCAGTGCTAGTCGGCTAGCGAGCTACGAGCAGTACTTC
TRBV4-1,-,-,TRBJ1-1,CASSQDRWNTEAFF,TGCGCCAGCAGCCAAGACAGGTGGAACACTGAAGCTTTCTTT
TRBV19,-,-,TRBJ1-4,CASSPGSGSPNEKLFF,TGTGCCAGTAGTCCTGGAAGCGGGAGCCCTAATGAAAAACTGTTTTTT
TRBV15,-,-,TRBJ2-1,CATNDNEQFF,TGTGCCACCAACGATAATGAGCAGTTCTTC
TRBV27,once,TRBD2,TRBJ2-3,CASSFSPKAGATDTQYF,TGTGCCAGCAGTTTTTCCCCGAAAGCGGGGGCCACAGATACGCAGTATTTT
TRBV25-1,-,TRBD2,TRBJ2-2,CASSDSGRSSTGELFF,TGTGCCAGCAGTGATAGCGGGAGGAGTAGCACCGGGGAGCTGTTTTTT
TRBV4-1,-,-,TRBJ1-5,CASSLFRDQPQHF,TGCGCCAGCAGCCTCTTCAGGGATCAGCCCCAGCATTTT
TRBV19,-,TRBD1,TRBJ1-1,CASSRDRNTEAFF,TGTGCCAGTAGTAGGGACAGAAACACTGAAGCTTTCTTT
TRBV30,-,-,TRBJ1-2,CAWSGGSIHGGGYTF,TGTGCCTGGAGTGGTGGCAGCATCCACGGGGGCGGCTACACCTTC
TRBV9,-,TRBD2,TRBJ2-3,CASSVGAGGSTDTQYF,TGTGCCAGCAGCGTAGGGGCGGGAGGAAGCACAGATACGCAGTATTTT
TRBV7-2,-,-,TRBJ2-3,CASSLDPTQYF,TGTGCCAGCAGCTTAGATCCTACGCAGTATTTT
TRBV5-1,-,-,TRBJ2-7,CASSLGLASYEQYF,TGCGCCAGCAGCTTGGGGTTAGCAAGCTACGAGCAGTACTTC
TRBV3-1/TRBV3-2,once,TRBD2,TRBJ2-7,CASSPSSGRRDYEQYF,TGTGCCAGCAGTCCCTCTAGCGGGAGAAGGGACTACGAGCAGTACTTC
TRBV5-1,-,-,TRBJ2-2,CASSLTDNTGELFF,TGCGCCAGCAGCTTAACCGATAACACCGGGGAGCTGTTTTTT
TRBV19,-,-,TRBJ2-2,CASSIELNTGELFF,TGTGCCAGTAGTATAGAGTTGAACACCGGGGAGCTGTTTTTT
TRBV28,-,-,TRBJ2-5,CASSLAADRETQYF,TGTGCCAGCAGTTTGGCGGCGGATAGAGAGACCCAGTACTTC